The 18 T cell receptor beta chains below come from one sample, sequenced in a study of blood T cells in healthy people across ages (dated by TCRdb to 2015 to 2017). Library creation used 5' RACE. The sequencer listed for this sample is Illumina HiSeq 2500. The second PCR ran for roughly 7 to 12 cycles and used a J-beta primer mix along with a sample-barcoded 5' primer. TCRdb reanalyzed the raw reads on its own, using fastp at Q25 for trimming and MiXCR for clone calling, and kept in-frame beta chains. Rows with one shared CDR3 protein collapse into an entry with the most common genes and DNA. Counted in this sample were 450,000 to 700,000 distinct CDR3 sequences; 27% of them appeared once. The leading ten clones occupy about 18% of the sample. What was sequenced was blood. The receptors were sampled from a woman between 65 and 79 years old in good health.

The table lists this clonotype with a few counts. The chain has TRBV29-1 and TRBJ1-4; 9 bases fit TRBD1. CDR1 is SQVTM, CDR2 ANQGSEA, per germline. Trimming took 7 bases from V and 6 from J; bases not matched to a gene: 3. CDR3 size: 12 residues. The CDR3 region has the DNA TGCAGCGCCAGACAGGGGGATGAAAAACTGTTTTTT. It yields the protein CSARQGDEKLFF.

The chain couples TRBV7-2 to TRBJ1-2, with a possible D match to TRBD1 (6 bases). Trimming left V 3 bases short and J 4 bases short, with 12 bases between. The germline V gene has CDR1 SGHTA and CDR2 FQGNSA. The length of the CDR3 is 14 residues. Written as DNA, the CDR3 is TGTGCCAGCAGCTTCCGACAGGCCTCCTATGGCTACACCTTC. It encodes CASSFRQASYGYTF.

V usage is TRBV12-3 or TRBV12-4 and J usage is TRBJ2-5, with D possibly called TRBD1 or TRBD2 (5 bases each). Trimming took off 7 bases at V and 10 bases at J, with 16 bases between the two ends. This CDR3 is built from 12 residues. The CDR3 nucleotides read TGTGCCAGCACCTTGACCCCGGGGCTCCAGTACTTC. It codes for CASTLTPGLQYF.

The J gene is TRBJ1-3, the V gene TRBV12-3 or TRBV12-4; TRBD1 agrees at 12 bases. J lost 4 bases, V lost 3 bases, and 10 bases had no gene match. The CDR3 sequence is 18 residues long. CDR3 protein: CASSFWDRGRRRGNTIYF. The DNA for the CDR3 is TGTGCCAGCAGTTTCTGGGACAGGGGGCGTAGGAGGGGAAACACCATATATTTT.

This clonotype was recorded many times. The rearrangement links TRBV7-8 to TRBJ2-1; D might be TRBD2 (5 bases). The germline V and J ends were trimmed by 0 bases and 10 bases, with 13 bases remaining between them. The germline V gene encodes CDR1 SGHVS and CDR2 FQNEAQ. The CDR3 is 14 residues long. The DNA for the CDR3 is TGTGCCAGCAGCTTAGCGGGAGCCCCGGGGGAGCAGTTCTTC. It codes for CASSLAGAPGEQFF.

This clonotype was detected only a few times. This chain links TRBV6-2 or TRBV6-3 with TRBJ2-7; D is perhaps TRBD1 (6 bases). The CDR3 loop spans 15 amino acids. Germline lookup yields CDR1 MNHEY and CDR2 SVGEGT. V shed 0 bases and J shed 0 bases, with 9 bases lying between them. The DNA for the CDR3 is TGTGCCAGCAGTTACTCGCAGGGGTCCTCCTACGAGCAGTACTTC. Residues: CASSYSQGSSYEQYF.

This clonotype turned up a few times. The J gene is TRBJ2-6, the V gene TRBV20-1; D gene ambiguous. V lost 6 bases, J lost 2 bases, and 8 bases lay in between. Germline CDR1 DFQATT, CDR2 SNEGSKA (reference sequence). This CDR3 region has 13 residues. CDR3 sequence (DNA): TGCAGTGCCCGGGTCCCTGGGGCCAACGTCCTGACTTTC. It translates to CSARVPGANVLTF.

This clonotype was counted a few times. The chain joins TRBV20-1 to TRBJ2-2, with 8 bases fitting TRBD1. From germline, CDR1 is DFQATT and CDR2 SNEGSKA (reference sequence). This CDR3 spans 17 amino acids. V dropped 4 bases and J dropped 4; count of bases not matched to a gene: 14. This chain's CDR3 is CSAIHPRQGAVTGELFF. The CDR3 DNA is TGCAGTGCTATACATCCCCGCCAGGGGGCGGTCACCGGGGAGCTGTTTTTT.

The chain employs TRBV20-1 and TRBJ1-4; TRBD1 might be the D (5 bases). The germline V gene encodes CDR1 DFQATT and CDR2 SNEGSKA (reference sequence). The V end lost 2 bases, the J end lost 2 bases, and 6 bases lay between the germline ends. The CDR3 totals 13 residues. In DNA form, the CDR3 reads TGCAGTGCTAGAAGGGGTACTAATGAAAAACTGTTTTTT. The encoded protein is CSARRGTNEKLFF.

The table lists this clonotype with a few counts. The V gene is TRBV10-3, the J gene TRBJ1-1; D is unclear. The length of the CDR3 is 13 residues. In germline, CDR1 is ENHRY, CDR2 SYGVKD. Between the trimmed V and J ends, which lost 0 bases and 1 base, there was a span of 3 bases. The CDR3 DNA reads as TGTGCCATCAGTGAGTCGGAGAACACTGAAGCTTTCTTT. Protein sequence: CAISESENTEAFF.

J is TRBJ1-1 and V is TRBV20-1, with D hard to call. This CDR3 region has 14 residues. Germline V gives CDR1 DFQATT, CDR2 SNEGSKA (reference sequence). Trimming took off 6 bases at V and 0 bases at J, with 14 bases between the two ends. The CDR3 region is CSAGPPGMNTEAFF. DNA for the CDR3: TGCAGTGCCGGCCCTCCAGGAATGAACACTGAAGCTTTCTTT.

The gene calls are TRBV4-2 and TRBJ1-4; D remains unclear. Per germline, CDR1 LGHNA and CDR2 YNFKEQ. V shed 1 base and J shed 2 bases, with 8 bases lying between them. The CDR3 consists of 15 residues. For the CDR3, the DNA is TGTGCCAGCAGCCAAGCGCGTCAGACTAATGAAAAACTGTTTTTT. Translated, it gives CASSQARQTNEKLFF.

The V gene is TRBV9, the J gene TRBJ2-3; tentative D call: TRBD2 (5 bases). Trimming removed 4 bases from V and 8 bases from J, with 14 bases in between. This CDR3 has 13 residues. The germline V gene has CDR1 SGDLS and CDR2 YYNGEE. For the CDR3, the DNA is TGTGCCAGCAGCCAAGGACTTCCCAGTACGCAGTATTTT. This codes for CASSQGLPSTQYF.

The V and J genes are TRBV6-6 and TRBJ2-4; 8 bases match TRBD1. Per germline, CDR1 MNHNY and CDR2 SVGAGI (reference sequence). Germline trimming cut 2 bases from V and 4 bases from J; bases unmatched to any gene: 4. The CDR3 sequence is 15 residues long. CDR3 bases: TGTGCCAGCAGTTACGGGCAGGGGGCTAAAAACATTCAGTACTTC. Its protein is CASSYGQGAKNIQYF.

This chain connects TRBV2 to TRBJ1-4; D is perhaps TRBD1 (6 bases). CDR3 length equals 15 residues. V was clipped by 4 bases and J by 5 bases, with 14 bases between them. In germline, CDR1 is SNHLY, CDR2 FYNNEI. This CDR3 is CASSARGASNEKLFF. CDR3 coding DNA: TGTGCCAGCAGTGCGCGGGGGGCGTCGAATGAAAAACTGTTTTTT.

The sample holds many counts of this clonotype. The chain joins TRBV7-9 to TRBJ2-5, with D possibly TRBD1 on 6 matching bases. The germline gives CDR1 SEHNR, CDR2 FQNEAQ (reference sequence). V lost 1 base, J lost 2 bases, and 11 bases lay in between. This CDR3 is built from 15 residues. CDR3: CASSLGTAPQETQYF. For the CDR3, the DNA is TGTGCCAGCAGCTTAGGGACAGCGCCACAAGAGACCCAGTACTTC.

This clonotype was found a few times. This chain joins TRBV29-1 and TRBJ1-1; possibly TRBD1 for D (6 bases). V was trimmed by 6 bases and J by 0 bases, leaving 20 bases between them. The CDR3 sequence is 16 residues long. The germline CDR1 and CDR2 sequences are SQVTM and ANQGSEA. DNA for the CDR3: TGCAGCGTCCCGGAGGACAGCCACACACTGAACACTGAAGCTTTCTTT. Encoded protein: CSVPEDSHTLNTEAFF. Drawing the rest from reference TRBV29-1 and TRBJ1-1, the complete variable domain is SAVISQKPSRDICQRGTSLTIQCQVDSQVTMMFWYRQQPGQSLTLIATANQGSEATYESGFVIDKFPISRPNLTFSTLTVSNMSPEDSSIYLCSVPEDSHTLNTEAFFGQGTRLTVV.

The chain carries TRBV7-3 and TRBJ2-2; possibly TRBD1 or TRBD2 for D (5 bases each). The germline V and J ends were trimmed by 5 bases and 8 bases, with 12 bases remaining between them. The CDR3 extends over 13 amino acids. The germline gives CDR1 SGHTA, CDR2 FQGTGA. The chain's CDR3 is CASSRDPSGELFF. The CDR3 bases are TGTGCCAGCAGCCGGGACCCCTCGGGGGAGCTGTTTTTT.